The clone carrying this TCR beta chain was counted many times. Antigen specificity is unknown. These data originate in a study of neurological immune-mediated disorders. Study conclusions and caveats: Private repertoires in all groups were suggested by the absence of shared CDR3 amino acid sequences among expanded clones across subjects.

The output of every sequencing run, over 180 million TCR-beta sequences, came from 15-18 subjects. TCRdb redid the calling of the 5' RACE reads with MiXCR, one entry per CDR3 protein. The sample has about 29,000 distinct CDR3 sequences, 9% to 13% seen once. Healthy controls consisted of blood bank volunteers in Maryland, USA. CDR1 is SGHTA and CDR2 is FQGTGA in the germline V gene. This CDR3 region has 16 residues. Trimming left V 2 bases short and J 1 base short, with 9 bases between. The clonotype comes from a woman aged 55 to 70 in good health. The chain uses TRBV7-3 and TRBJ2-6; D is possibly TRBD2 (5 bases). Sample: PBMCs. CDR3 protein: CASSLYPGSGANVLTF. As DNA, the CDR3 is TGTGCCAGCAGCTTATATCCGGGGTCTGGGGCCAACGTCCTGACTTTC. Full variable domain (outside the CDR3, taken from reference TRBV7-3 and TRBJ2-6): GAGVSQTPSNKVTEKGKYVELRCDPISGHTALYWYRQSLGQGPEFLIYFQGTGAADDSGLPNDRFFAVRPEGSVSTLKIQRTERGDSAVYLCASSLYPGSGANVLTFGAGSRLTVL.